Below, one TCR beta chain is given with its context. This sample was included in a study of T cell changes during pregnancy in multiple sclerosis. TCRdb keeps only in-frame clones here, not all; method: immunoSEQ multiplex PCR. The sample holds around 66,000 clones, 91% seen once. Sequencing used peripheral blood, obtained in the third trimester of pregnancy. The clonotype comes from a female donor in good health, enrolled as a control in a pregnancy study.

The CDR3 protein is CASARVGGMGEQYF. Written as DNA, the CDR3 is TGTGCCAGCGCTCGAGTCGGCGGTATGGGCGAGCAGTACTTC. The V and J genes are TRBV9 and TRBJ2-7; D gene ambiguous. V lost 7 bases and J 6 bases, leaving 20 bases between the germline ends. The CDR3 is made up of 14 amino acids. CDR1 and CDR2 (germline): SGDLS, YYNGEE.